The entry below gives a single T cell receptor beta chain sequence along with its context. What it binds is unknown. This entry belongs to a study of T cell responses to AZD1222 COVID-19 vaccine. Study at large: Some second doses came at about 4 weeks and others at about 12 weeks; these were pooled. The study, taken as a whole, reports: After two AZD1222 doses, spike-specific TCR breadth and depth rose versus day 0. Repertoire samples came only from after the peak T cell response. Females outnumbered males among donors, who were mostly white British; clonal diversity was possibly underestimated.

Assay: immunoSEQ multiplex PCR; the TCRdb copy retains only in-frame clones and omits some. This table has more than 60,000 clones, 80% to 90% appearing once. Germline V CDR1 and CDR2: SGDLS, YYNGEE. The CDR3 has 15 residues. V dropped 0 bases and J dropped 0 bases, with 7 bases sitting between them. The chain joins TRBV9 to TRBJ2-1, with D uncertain. This specimen consisted of peripheral blood, obtained on day 0 of AZD1222 vaccination. This sequence originates from an adult in good health. CDR3 sequence: CASSVVGSSYNEQFF. The CDR3 DNA follows: TGTGCCAGCAGCGTAGTGGGCAGCTCCTACAATGAGCAGTTCTTC.